A selection of T cell receptor beta chains follows, all from one sample in a study of OX40 agonist ivuxolimab in advanced cancers. TCRdb's copy holds only in-frame clones and misses some; the assay was immunoSEQ multiplex PCR. The sample carries 12,000 or so clones, about four fifths recorded once. Sample: CD4+ or CD8+ T cells sorted from blood, taken in a trial of the OX40 agonist ivuxolimab. The origin of the receptors is an adult with an advanced solid tumor such as melanoma, head and neck, liver or kidney cancer. Each CDR3 is given with its conserved first and last residue.

V gene: TRBV13
J gene: TRBJ2-7
CDR3 protein: CASRAGTGPVEQYF

V gene: TRBV4-3
J gene: TRBJ2-7
CDR3 protein: CASSQDRTVGYPYEQYF

V gene: TRBV28
J gene: TRBJ2-3
CDR3 protein: CASSFGERESTDTQYF

V gene: TRBV23-1
J gene: TRBJ1-2
CDR3 protein: CASSQSGRFLEGYTF

V gene: TRBV5-6
J gene: TRBJ1-2
CDR3 protein: CASSLAGTTNYGYTF

V gene: TRBV5-4
J gene: TRBJ1-5
CDR3 protein: CASSSRGQVPQHF

V gene: TRBV6-5
J gene: TRBJ2-5
CDR3 protein: CASSPSGVRETQYF

V gene: TRBV5-8
J gene: TRBJ2-1
CDR3 protein: CASSLQASGHYNEQFF

V gene: TRBV4-3
J gene: TRBJ1-1
CDR3 protein: CASSQYSNTEAFF

V gene: TRBV9
J gene: TRBJ1-2
CDR3 protein: CASSGQGGHGYTF

V gene: TRBV27
J gene: TRBJ1-2
CDR3 protein: CASSFGAGQGGYGYTF

V gene: TRBV19
J gene: TRBJ2-7
CDR3 protein: CASSITNANYEQYF

V gene: TRBV5-1
J gene: TRBJ2-2
CDR3 protein: CASSDGQGGIGELFF

V gene: TRBV6-6
J gene: TRBJ2-3
CDR3 protein: CASAHPGTRGDTQYF

V gene: TRBV28
J gene: TRBJ1-1
CDR3 protein: CASSFSSRTGNTEAFF

V gene: TRBV28
J gene: TRBJ2-2
CDR3 protein: CASSPLGANTGELFF

V gene: TRBV12-5
J gene: TRBJ2-2
CDR3 protein: CASGLGLAGTGELFF

V gene: TRBV9
J gene: TRBJ2-3
CDR3 protein: CASSQRDRGLADTQYF

V gene: TRBV27
J gene: TRBJ2-7
CDR3 protein: CASSLWSGTPYEQYF

V gene: TRBV6-1
J gene: TRBJ1-3
CDR3 protein: CASRENSGNTIYF

V gene: TRBV7-9
J gene: TRBJ1-2
CDR3 protein: CASSLSNPGYYGYTF

V gene: TRBV20-1
J gene: TRBJ2-1
CDR3 protein: CSARSELEQFF

V gene: TRBV27
J gene: TRBJ1-5
CDR3 protein: CASSQLGVLSLSSQHF

V gene: TRBV25-1
J gene: TRBJ2-7
CDR3 protein: CASSDRGTQTGGYYEQYF

V gene: TRBV27
J gene: TRBJ2-1
CDR3 protein: CASSSQGYSYNEQFF

V gene: TRBV11-2
J gene: TRBJ2-1
CDR3 protein: CASSLQASGHYNEQFF

V gene: TRBV5-5
J gene: TRBJ1-4
CDR3 protein: CASSSQRGEKLFF

V gene: TRBV5-5
J gene: TRBJ2-7
CDR3 protein: CASSLDRTSPYEQYF

V gene: TRBV5-6
J gene: TRBJ2-5
CDR3 protein: CASSLALEQETQYF

V gene: TRBV29-1
J gene: TRBJ2-7
CDR3 protein: CSVVGLAGVYEQYF

V gene: TRBV2
J gene: TRBJ1-4
CDR3 protein: CASTRAGEKLFF

V gene: TRBV19
J gene: TRBJ2-1
CDR3 protein: CASSIDGSTYNEQFF

V gene: TRBV9
J gene: TRBJ1-1
CDR3 protein: CASSVTAGVRTEAFF

V gene: TRBV15
J gene: TRBJ2-5
CDR3 protein: CATSSRTGARETQYF

V gene: TRBV27
J gene: TRBJ2-7
CDR3 protein: CASRAGTGTYEQYF

V gene: TRBV7-9
J gene: TRBJ2-4
CDR3 protein: CASESDSLGKNIQYF

V gene: TRBV4-3
J gene: TRBJ2-3
CDR3 protein: CASSQVLAGGPDTQYF

V gene: TRBV7-9
J gene: TRBJ2-1
CDR3 protein: CASSHRGRYNEQFF

V gene: TRBV7-9
J gene: TRBJ2-1
CDR3 protein: CASSLGAAFTYNEQFF

V gene: TRBV7-6
J gene: TRBJ1-5
CDR3 protein: CASSLGDRTPDSNQPQHF

V gene: TRBV27
J gene: TRBJ2-5
CDR3 protein: CASSRGWGTREYF

V gene: TRBV27
J gene: TRBJ2-2
CDR3 protein: CASGTGSTGELFF

V gene: TRBV27
J gene: TRBJ1-2
CDR3 protein: CASSLGPGIGPNYGYTF

V gene: TRBV5-6
J gene: TRBJ1-1
CDR3 protein: CASSLGGNTEAFF

V gene: TRBV7-3
J gene: TRBJ2-1
CDR3 protein: CASSGLAGGDEQFF

V gene: TRBV19
J gene: TRBJ2-4
CDR3 protein: CASSIEPSGWGAKNIQYF

V gene: TRBV15
J gene: TRBJ1-6
CDR3 protein: CATSSSTGGNSPLHF

V gene: TRBV30
J gene: TRBJ2-5
CDR3 protein: CAWSVLGGYQETQYF

V gene: TRBV19
J gene: TRBJ2-1
CDR3 protein: CASSRDTPVF

V gene: TRBV4-1
J gene: TRBJ1-1
CDR3 protein: CASSQNTEAFF

V gene: TRBV19
J gene: TRBJ2-6
CDR3 protein: CASSIDLFGTGVFAANVLTF

V gene: TRBV4-3
J gene: TRBJ2-3
CDR3 protein: CASSQGGDTQYF

V gene: TRBV6-1
J gene: TRBJ1-1
CDR3 protein: CASSEAGGGTAFF

V gene: TRBV28
J gene: TRBJ2-7
CDR3 protein: CASSSVANPYEQYF

V gene: TRBV7-9
J gene: TRBJ2-7
CDR3 protein: CASSLGGQGYEQYF

V gene: TRBV28
J gene: TRBJ1-2
CDR3 protein: CASSFPHLPGGYTF

V gene: TRBV7-9
J gene: TRBJ2-7
CDR3 protein: CASSLADRDEQYF

V gene: TRBV6-1
J gene: TRBJ2-7
CDR3 protein: CASSDRDRGIYEQYF

V gene: TRBV6-6
J gene: TRBJ2-1
CDR3 protein: CASSLSGRMINEQFF